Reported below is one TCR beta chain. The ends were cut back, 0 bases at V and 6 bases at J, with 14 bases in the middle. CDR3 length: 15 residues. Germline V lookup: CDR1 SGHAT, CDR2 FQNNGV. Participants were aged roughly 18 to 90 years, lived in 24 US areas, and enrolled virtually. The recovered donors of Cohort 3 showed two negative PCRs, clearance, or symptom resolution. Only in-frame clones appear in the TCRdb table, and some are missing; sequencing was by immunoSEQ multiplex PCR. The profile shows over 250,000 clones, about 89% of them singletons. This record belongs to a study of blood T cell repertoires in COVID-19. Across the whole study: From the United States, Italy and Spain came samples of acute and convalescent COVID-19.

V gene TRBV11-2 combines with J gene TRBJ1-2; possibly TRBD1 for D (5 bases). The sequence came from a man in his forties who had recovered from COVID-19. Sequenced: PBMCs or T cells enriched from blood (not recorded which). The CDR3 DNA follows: TGTGCCAGCAGCTTAGATGTCGGCAGGGTGAATGGCTACACCTTC. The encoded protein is CASSLDVGRVNGYTF.